The 23 T cell receptor beta chains presented below share a single source sample, sequenced in a study of T cell responses to AZD1222 COVID-19 vaccine. The repertoire was sequenced with immunoSEQ multiplex PCR; TCRdb's copy has only in-frame clones and lacks some. The data contain about 140,000 clones, 84% of them singletons. Sequencing was performed on peripheral blood, taken on day 0 of AZD1222 vaccination. The source is an adult in good health.

The chain joins TRBV7-9 to TRBJ1-2; D remains unclear. V lost 1 base to trimming and J lost 3 bases, with 0 bases between them. CDR3 length: 11 residues. Germline lookup yields CDR1 SEHNR and CDR2 FQNEAQ (reference sequence). The CDR3 nucleotides are TGTGCCAGCAGCTTAGACTATGGCTACACCTTC. Protein sequence: CASSLDYGYTF.

The J gene is TRBJ2-1, the V gene TRBV7-9, with 7 nucleotides matching TRBD2. Germline values: CDR1 SEHNR, CDR2 FQNEAQ (reference sequence). The junction had 3 bases not matched to a gene; V was cut back by 1 base and J by 6 bases. The CDR3 is 14 amino acids. Here the CDR3 reads CASSLGGGINEQFF. The CDR3 bases are TGTGCCAGCAGCTTAGGGGGAGGGATCAATGAGCAGTTCTTC.

This clone has just a few counts. V is TRBV18 and J is TRBJ2-7, with TRBD1 matching 10 bases. The CDR3 is made up of 15 amino acids. CDR1 and CDR2 from the germline V gene are KGHSH and LQKENI. V gave up 1 base and J gave up 7 bases; unmatched junction bases: 7. The CDR3 spells CASSPRGDRGREQYF. The CDR3 DNA sequence: TGTGCCAGCTCACCACGGGGGGACAGGGGTCGGGAGCAGTACTTC.

The chain joins TRBV3-1 (or the pseudogene TRBV3-2) to TRBJ1-2; D is unclear. This CDR3 contains 13 residues. From germline, CDR1 is LGHDT and CDR2 YNNKEL (reference sequence). The ends were cut back, 0 bases at V and 3 bases at J, with 5 bases in the middle. The DNA of the CDR3 is TGTGCCAGCAGCCAAGACGTTTACTATGGCTACACCTTC. It specifies CASSQDVYYGYTF.

The chain employs TRBV18 and TRBJ1-1; 10 bases match TRBD1. Germline V gene sequence: CDR1 KGHSH, CDR2 LQKENI. The CDR3 extends over 17 amino acids. After removal of 3 bases from V and 1 base from J, the junction contained 8 bases not matched to a gene. DNA of the CDR3: TGTGCCAGCTCACCGTCCCCGGGGGACAGGGGGAACACTGAAGCTTTCTTT. The encoded protein is CASSPSPGDRGNTEAFF.

The V gene is TRBV4-1, the J gene TRBJ2-3; 13 nucleotides align to TRBD2. The CDR3 spans 18 residues. CDR1 MGHRA and CDR2 YSYEKL come from the germline V gene. After removal of 3 bases from V and 0 bases from J, the junction contained 6 bases not matched to a gene. The DNA of the CDR3 is TGCGCCAGCAGCCAGCTAGGGACTAGCGGGAAGAGCACAGATACGCAGTATTTT. Translating it yields CASSQLGTSGKSTDTQYF.

The V gene is TRBV3-1 (or the pseudogene TRBV3-2), the J gene TRBJ1-4; D not certain. Germline CDR1 reads LGHDT; CDR2 reads YNNKEL (reference sequence). Trimming removed 5 bases at V and 5 bases at J, with 3 bases between. The CDR3 has 11 residues. In nucleotides, the CDR3 is TGTGCCAGCAGCTTCAATGAAAAACTGTTTTTT. As protein: CASSFNEKLFF.

The J gene is TRBJ1-3, the V gene TRBV6-1; no firm D call. V gave up 2 bases and J gave up 0 bases, with 5 bases separating them. This CDR3 has 14 residues. The germline CDR1 and CDR2 sequences are MNHNS and SASEGT. The CDR3 protein is CASSERSSGNTIYF. CDR3 bases: TGTGCCAGCAGTGAAAGGAGCTCTGGAAACACCATATATTTT.

The genes are TRBV3-1 (or the pseudogene TRBV3-2) and TRBJ1-3, with D perhaps TRBD1 (5 bases). Trimming stripped 0 bases from V and 2 bases from J, with 8 bases between. The CDR3 extends over 15 amino acids. Germline V gene data show CDR1 as LGHDT and CDR2 as YNNKEL (reference sequence). This CDR3 reads CASSQELRAGNTIYF. For the CDR3, the DNA is TGTGCCAGCAGCCAAGAGCTCAGGGCTGGAAACACCATATATTTT.

This clone was observed a single time. The V call is TRBV18, the J call TRBJ1-2; tentatively, D is TRBD1 (5 bases). Germline CDR1 reads KGHSH; CDR2 reads LQKENI. The length of the CDR3 is 18 residues. Trimming cost V 2 bases and J 3 bases, with 22 bases left between them. CDR3 sequence reads: CASSPMKESQGLYYGYTF. The CDR3 DNA follows: TGTGCCAGCTCACCAATGAAGGAGTCTCAGGGATTATACTATGGCTACACCTTC.

The chain recombines TRBV5-6 with TRBJ1-4; weak D call: TRBD1 (5 bases). Trimming stripped 0 bases from V and 5 bases from J, with 11 bases between. Germline V gene data show CDR1 as SGHDT and CDR2 as YYEEEE. The CDR3 totals 15 residues. The CDR3 region is CASSLGARANEKLFF. The CDR3 DNA reads TGTGCCAGCAGCTTGGGCGCCAGGGCAAATGAAAAACTGTTTTTT.

This rearrangement joins TRBV5-1 to TRBJ1-2; the match to TRBD1 covers 9 bases. CDR3 size: 15 residues. Per germline, CDR1 SGHRS and CDR2 YFSETQ. Germline trimming cut 0 bases from V and 5 bases from J; bases unmatched to any gene: 5. CDR3 DNA: TGCGCCAGCAGCTTGGGGACAGGGGAAAAGTATGGCTACACCTTC. Translation gives CASSLGTGEKYGYTF.

The gene calls are TRBV19 and TRBJ1-4; TRBD1 aligns across 7 bases. Germline CDR1 reads LNHDA; CDR2 reads SQIVND (reference sequence). The CDR3 has 15 amino acids. The V segment lost 4 bases and the J segment 7 bases; nucleotides outside the gene matches: 9. The CDR3 sequence is CASSTNRGSGEKLFF. CDR3 coding DNA: TGTGCCAGTAGTACCAACAGGGGTAGCGGTGAAAAACTGTTTTTT.

Here the CDR3 DNA reads TGTGCCAGCAGTGAAGCGGGGACAGAGTATAATTCACCCCTCCACTTT. Protein: CASSEAGTEYNSPLHF. The genes are TRBV2 and TRBJ1-6; 7 nucleotides line up with TRBD1. J was trimmed by 4 bases and V by 0 bases; bases with no gene match: 3. Germline V CDR1 and CDR2: SNHLY, FYNNEI. The CDR3 is 16 residues long.

This clone came up a few times. The chain carries TRBV19 and TRBJ1-2; 8 bases are shared with TRBD1. Trimming took 5 bases from V and 4 from J; bases not matched to a gene: 6. The CDR3 length is 14 residues. CDR1 is LNHDA, CDR2 SQIVND, per germline (reference sequence). The CDR3 coding sequence is TGTGCCAGTAGTCTGACAGGGGATGGCTATGGCTACACCTTC. Protein sequence: CASSLTGDGYGYTF.

This clone appeared once. J is TRBJ1-2 and V is TRBV5-4, with D tentatively TRBD1 (5 bases). The CDR3 is made up of 14 amino acids. Germline V lookup: CDR1 SGHNT, CDR2 YYREEE (reference sequence). V was cut by 2 bases and J by 1 base, with 9 bases left in between. The CDR3 coding sequence is TGTGCCAGCAGCTTCCAGGGAAATAACTATGGCTACACCTTC. Its translation: CASSFQGNNYGYTF.

This clone was counted only a few times. The chain recombines TRBV5-1 with TRBJ2-7, with D possibly TRBD1 on 6 matching bases. Trimming removed 0 bases from V and 3 bases from J, with 13 bases in between. Germline CDR1 reads SGHRS; CDR2 reads YFSETQ. CDR3 length: 15 amino acids. The CDR3 loop reads CASSLVGGVDYEQYF. The CDR3 DNA is TGCGCCAGCAGCTTGGTTGGGGGCGTCGACTACGAGCAGTACTTC.

This clone was found once. The chain employs TRBV5-1 and TRBJ1-4, with TRBD1 identical over 7 bases. There are 17 residues in the CDR3. J was trimmed by 0 bases and V by 4 bases; bases with no gene match: 9. Germline CDR1 reads SGHRS; CDR2 reads YFSETQ. The CDR3 sequence: CASSNVRDSATNEKLFF. For the CDR3, the DNA is TGCGCCAGCAGCAATGTCCGGGACAGTGCAACTAATGAAAAACTGTTTTTT.

This clone was counted a few times. This chain connects TRBV19 to TRBJ1-1; D unclear. The CDR3 is 15 residues long. Trimming removed 7 bases from V and 4 bases from J, with 19 bases in between. Germline-derived CDR1 and CDR2 are LNHDA and SQIVND (reference sequence). CDR3 bases: TGTGCCAGTACCCCTCCCTATTTAAGGAGCACTGAAGCTTTCTTT. Translated: CASTPPYLRSTEAFF.

In this sample, this clone turned up a few times. The rearrangement links TRBV3-1 (or the pseudogene TRBV3-2) to TRBJ2-6; 10 nucleotides line up with TRBD1. Trimming removed 1 base from V and 1 base from J; junction bases left unmatched: 7. Germline V gives CDR1 LGHDT, CDR2 YNNKEL (reference sequence). This CDR3 comprises 19 residues. CDR3 loop: CASSQVRGQGMSGANVLTF. As DNA, the CDR3 is TGTGCCAGCAGCCAAGTTCGGGGACAGGGGATGTCTGGGGCCAACGTCCTGACTTTC.

Here the CDR3 DNA reads TGTGCCGTCACGGTGCAGCATAATGAAAAACTGTTTTTT. Translated: CAVTVQHNEKLFF. V is TRBV7-9 and J is TRBJ1-4; D is unresolved. The ends were cut back, 11 bases at V and 4 bases at J, with 14 bases in the middle. CDR1 is SEHNR, CDR2 FQNEAQ, per germline (reference sequence). There are 13 residues in the CDR3.

This clone was counted a single time. The chain combines TRBV28 with TRBJ2-7; TRBD1 matches 8 bases. V lost 5 bases, J lost 0 bases, and 6 bases stayed unmatched. Germline loops: CDR1 MDHEN, CDR2 SYDVKM. The CDR3 loop spans 15 amino acids. The CDR3 protein is CASSQDRVVSYEQYF. For the CDR3, the DNA is TGTGCCAGCAGTCAGGACAGGGTGGTCTCCTACGAGCAGTACTTC.

The chain combines TRBV7-6 with TRBJ2-2; 7 bases are shared with TRBD1. The germline V gene has CDR1 SGHVS and CDR2 FNYEAQ. Germline trimming cut 3 bases from V and 5 bases from J; bases unmatched to any gene: 6. CDR3 length: 15 amino acids. The CDR3 loop reads CASSFRQGQTGELFF. The CDR3 DNA sequence: TGTGCCAGCAGCTTTCGACAGGGTCAGACCGGGGAGCTGTTTTTT.